The 9 T cell receptor beta chains presented below share a single source sample, sequenced in a study of CD4 T cells in relation to SARS-CoV-2 and coronaviruses. Generated by immunoSEQ multiplex PCR, the TCRdb table keeps only in-frame clones and is missing some. The repertoire holds tens of thousands of clones, with around 80% as singletons. No antigen has been identified for these receptors. The specimen was memory CD4+ T cells from PBMCs, cultured in vitro. The receptors were gathered from an adult with COVID-19.

The V gene is TRBV19, the J gene TRBJ1-1, with D possibly TRBD1 on 6 matching bases. Germline CDR1 LNHDA, CDR2 SQIVND (reference sequence). The length of the CDR3 is 14 residues. Between the trimmed V and J ends, which lost 2 bases and 5 bases, there was a span of 12 bases. The CDR3 nucleotides are TGTGCCAGTAGTATATTGGGAGGGGGTACTGAAGCTTTCTTT. It codes for CASSILGGGTEAFF.

This chain uses TRBV3-1 (or the pseudogene TRBV3-2) with TRBJ2-3; perhaps TRBD1 as D (6 bases). Deletions cut 3 bases from V and 6 bases from J, with 16 bases between. This CDR3 spans 15 amino acids. Germline CDR1 LGHDT, CDR2 YNNKEL (reference sequence). CDR3 nucleotides: TGTGCCAGCAGCCATGTCGTGGGGGCACGTGATACGCAGTATTTT. It encodes CASSHVVGARDTQYF.

J is TRBJ1-6 and V is TRBV5-6; D is unresolved. Trimming removed 4 bases at V and 14 bases at J, with 10 bases between. CDR3 length: 11 residues. In germline, CDR1 is SGHDT, CDR2 YYEEEE. The CDR3 bases are TGTGCCAGCAGCCAACATTCTGCCCTCCACTTT. This gives the protein CASSQHSALHF.

A few counts support this clone. This sequence joins TRBV5-6 and TRBJ1-2; 9 nucleotides line up with TRBD1. This CDR3 spans 15 amino acids. V shed 2 bases and J 4 bases; nucleotides not matched to a gene: 6. CDR1 is SGHDT and CDR2 is YYEEEE in the germline V gene. The CDR3 DNA sequence: TGTGCCAGCAGCTTTGGTCCGGGACAGGGCTATGGCTACACCTTC. Translated, it gives CASSFGPGQGYGYTF.

The chain couples TRBV5-1 to TRBJ2-7; 7 bases are a match to TRBD1. Trimming cost V 4 bases and J 2 bases; bases outside gene matches: 9. CDR3 size: 15 residues. The V gene's germline CDR1 is SGHRS and CDR2 YFSETQ. The CDR3 nucleotides read TGCGCCAGCAGCCAAACAGGGGATCGGGCCTACGAGCAGTACTTC. Protein sequence: CASSQTGDRAYEQYF. Full variable domain (outside the CDR3, taken from reference TRBV5-1 and TRBJ2-7): KAGVTQTPRYLIKTRGQQVTLSCSPISGHRSVSWYQQTPGQGLQFLFEYFSETQRNKGNFPGRFSGRQFSNSRSEMNVSTLELGDSALYLCASSQTGDRAYEQYFGPGTRLTVT.

The V and J genes are TRBV6-5 and TRBJ2-3; weak D call: TRBD2 (5 bases). V dropped 2 bases and J dropped 6 bases, with 9 bases sitting between them. Per the germline V gene, CDR1 is MNHEY and CDR2 is SVGAGI. The CDR3 runs 13 residues. DNA for the CDR3: TGTGCCAGCAGTTACGGCCGAGGGGATACGCAGTATTTT. Its translation is CASSYGRGDTQYF.

This chain connects TRBV19 to TRBJ2-3, with 9 bases identical to TRBD2. The V gene end was trimmed by 4 bases and the J gene end by 3 bases; junction bases not matched to a gene: 8. CDR3 length equals 16 residues. The germline V gene encodes CDR1 LNHDA and CDR2 SQIVND (reference sequence). This CDR3 is CASSNRAGGFTDTQYF. The CDR3 region has the DNA TGTGCCAGTAGTAACCGAGCGGGAGGATTTACAGATACGCAGTATTTT.

V and J are TRBV5-1 and TRBJ2-5; no definite D call. V lost 4 bases and J lost 5, with 18 bases in between. The CDR3 totals 15 residues. Germline CDR1 reads SGHRS; CDR2 reads YFSETQ. The CDR3 protein is CASSRRGTDRETQYF. CDR3 nucleotide sequence: TGCGCCAGCAGCCGGAGAGGAACCGATCGGGAGACCCAGTACTTC.

The chain joins TRBV6-5 to TRBJ1-2; tentative D call: TRBD1 (5 bases). Trimming pared 6 bases from V and 5 bases from J, leaving 10 bases between. This CDR3 contains 12 residues. Per germline, CDR1 MNHEY and CDR2 SVGAGI. DNA of the CDR3: TGTGCCAGCAGGGGGGAGGGGTATGGCTACACCTTC. It codes for CASRGEGYGYTF.